Ten or more counts support the clone carrying this T cell receptor (beta chain). As yet, its antigen is unknown. This specimen comes from a study of read filtering for tumor transcriptome and immune sequencing. Background on the study: Fewer than 10 patients were R-ISS I, 16 were R-ISS II, 6 or 7 were R-ISS III. Study-wide results and caveats: Dropping single-read clonotypes raised IR-seq and RNA-seq shared-clonotype correlation.

Looked up from germline, CDR1 is MNHNY and CDR2 is SVGAGI (reference sequence). With 7 bases clipped from V and 2 bases from J, the junction kept 8 bases outside the gene matches. There are 15 residues in the CDR3. Molecular barcoded adaptors covering alpha/delta and beta/gamma chains were used on 400 ng RNA. Using its own MiXCR run on the reads, TCRdb lists one record per CDR3 protein. The data hold over 50,000 distinct CDR3 sequences, with approximately 19% observed a single time. The receptor was derived from a donor aged 40 or older with multiple myeloma. The chain carries TRBV6-6 and TRBJ1-2; 9 nucleotides agree with TRBD1. The sequenced sample was a population of CD138-negative cells sorted from bone marrow. CDR3 amino acids: CASKITGGANYGYTF. CDR3 bases: TGTGCCAGCAAGATCACAGGGGGCGCAAACTATGGCTACACCTTC.